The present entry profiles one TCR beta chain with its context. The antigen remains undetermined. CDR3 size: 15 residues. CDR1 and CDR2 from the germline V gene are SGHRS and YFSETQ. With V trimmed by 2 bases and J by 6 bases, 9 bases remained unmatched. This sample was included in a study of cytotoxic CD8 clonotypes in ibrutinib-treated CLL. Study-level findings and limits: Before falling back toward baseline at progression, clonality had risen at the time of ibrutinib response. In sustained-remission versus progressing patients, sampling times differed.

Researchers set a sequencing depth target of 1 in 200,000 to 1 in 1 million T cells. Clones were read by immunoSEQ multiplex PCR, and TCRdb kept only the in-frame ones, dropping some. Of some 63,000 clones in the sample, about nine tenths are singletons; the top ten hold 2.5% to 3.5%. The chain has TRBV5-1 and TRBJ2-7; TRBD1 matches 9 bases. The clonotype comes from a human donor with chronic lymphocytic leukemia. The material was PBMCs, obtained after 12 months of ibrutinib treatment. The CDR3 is CASSLFGTGTPEQYF. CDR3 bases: TGCGCCAGCAGCTTATTTGGGACAGGGACTCCCGAGCAGTACTTC.